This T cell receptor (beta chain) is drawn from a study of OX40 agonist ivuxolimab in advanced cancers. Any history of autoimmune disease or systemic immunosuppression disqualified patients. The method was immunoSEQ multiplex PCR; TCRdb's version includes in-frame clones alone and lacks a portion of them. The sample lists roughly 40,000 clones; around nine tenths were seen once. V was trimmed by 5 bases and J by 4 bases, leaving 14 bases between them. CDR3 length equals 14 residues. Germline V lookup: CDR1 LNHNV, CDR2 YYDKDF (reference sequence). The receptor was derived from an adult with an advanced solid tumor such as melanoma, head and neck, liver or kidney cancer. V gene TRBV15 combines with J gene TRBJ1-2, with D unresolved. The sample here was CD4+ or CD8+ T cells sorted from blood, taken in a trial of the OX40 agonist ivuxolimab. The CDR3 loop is CATSPETPLYGYTF. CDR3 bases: TGTGCCACCAGCCCTGAGACACCCCTCTATGGCTACACCTTC.